The sequence of this T cell receptor beta chain was determined in a study of blood T cell repertoires in COVID-19. Clones were sequenced by immunoSEQ multiplex PCR, and TCRdb holds only the in-frame ones, with some missing. This sample has about 68,000 clones, with 75% to 90% found just once. This clone was observed a handful of times. The germline gives CDR1 SEHNR, CDR2 FQNEAQ (reference sequence). The CDR3 has 16 residues. V was clipped by 5 bases and J by 9 bases; unmatched bases: 11. Sequenced: peripheral blood. The gene calls are TRBV7-9 and TRBJ2-1, with TRBD2 matching 12 bases. The receptor comes from a human donor in a cohort sampled during active COVID-19. The CDR3 sequence: CASSERLAGASLEQFF. CDR3 DNA: TGTGCCAGCAGCGAGCGACTAGCGGGAGCGTCTCTTGAGCAGTTCTTC.